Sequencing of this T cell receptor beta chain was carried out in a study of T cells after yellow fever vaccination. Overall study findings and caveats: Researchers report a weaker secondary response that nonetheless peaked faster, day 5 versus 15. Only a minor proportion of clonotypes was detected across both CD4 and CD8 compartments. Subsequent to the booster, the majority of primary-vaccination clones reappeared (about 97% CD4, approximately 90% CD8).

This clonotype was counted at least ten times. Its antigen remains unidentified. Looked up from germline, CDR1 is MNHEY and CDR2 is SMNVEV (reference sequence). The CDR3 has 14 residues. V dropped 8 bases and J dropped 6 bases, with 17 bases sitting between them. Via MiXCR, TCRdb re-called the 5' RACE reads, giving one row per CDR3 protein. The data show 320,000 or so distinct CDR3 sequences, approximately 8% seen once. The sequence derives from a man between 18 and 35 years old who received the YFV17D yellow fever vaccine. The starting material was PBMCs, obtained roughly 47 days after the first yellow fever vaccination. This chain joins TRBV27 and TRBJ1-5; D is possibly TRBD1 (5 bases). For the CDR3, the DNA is TGTGCCAGCTCACTTGGAAGGGGCAGTCAGCCCCAGCATTTT. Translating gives CASSLGRGSQPQHF.